This T cell receptor (beta chain) stems from a study of vaccination and CD4 T cells after COVID-19 (dated by TCRdb to the early 2020s). About the investigation overall: Convalescent patients had a positive SARS-CoV-2 result on nasal swab PCR, and of these patients, some ten had mild disease and one had severe disease. Six males and four females were included in the convalescent cohort, with two Hispanic individuals, seven Caucasians, two Asians and one multiracial person represented. Participants received two doses of either the Pfizer-BioNTech BNT162b2 vaccine (n=8) or the Moderna mRNA-1273 vaccine (n=2). Post-COVID blood samples from convalescent patients were collected a median of about 110 days after diagnosis, with a range of 35 to 161 days. Post-vaccine blood samples were collected a median of about 69 days after the second vaccine dose, ranging from roughly 12 to 241 days. The cultures were stimulated with overlapping spike peptide pools from SARS-CoV-2 and from the common cold coronaviruses HCoV-NL63, HCoV-OC43 and HCoV-229E. Control cultures received a CEFX viral epitope pool as the positive control, an HIV-1 Nef peptide pool as the negative control, or no peptide. In roughly eleven COVID-19 convalescent patients and 4 infection-naive healthy vaccine recipients, the spike-specific CD4+ TCR repertoire before mRNA vaccination was compared with the repertoire after mRNA vaccination.

In the paper's terms, the treatment or condition label means: roughly 10-day PBMC culture with coronavirus spike peptide pools or control peptides (ViraFEST assay). The ViraFEST assay, used in the study, expanded antigen-specific T cells with peptide pools and then identified the expanded clonotypes through TCR sequencing. Positive SARS-CoV-2 PCR tests in the convalescent patients dated from March to December 2020, before Alpha, Beta and Delta variants emerged in the United States. Each well held about 2 million PBMCs cultured in IMDM containing around 5% human AB serum and around 10 IU/ml IL-2, with roughly 9.2 ug/ml peptide pools added. Half of the culture medium was replaced with fresh IL-2-containing medium on days 3 and 7. After less than twelve days of culture, CD4+ T cells were isolated by negative selection with the EasySep CD4+ T cell isolation kit. Ficoll-Paque Plus gradient centrifugation was used to isolate PBMCs from whole blood, and the isolated PBMCs were then either used fresh or cryopreserved at -140C. Culture conditions were generally each tested in triplicate wells.

Receptor amplification or capture employed PCR. DNA from cultured CD4+ T cells was subjected to TCR sequencing with the Oncomine TCR Beta short-read assay at the Johns Hopkins FTIC core. Genomic DNA was extracted from the cultured CD4+ T cells with the QIAamp micro DNA kit. The Oncomine TCR Beta libraries from cultured CD4+ T cells were pooled using unique dual indexes and then sequenced on an Illumina iSeq 100. The paper's processing steps were these. Non-productive sequences were removed, and CDR3s that did not start with C, did not end with F or W, or were shorter than 7 amino acids were discarded. The MANAFEST web application identified antigen-specific clonotypes by comparing peptide-stimulated wells against reference wells and other culture wells. An FDR below 0.05, an odds ratio above 5, and a productive frequency above 0.1% in at least two of three replicate wells were required for clones to be considered positive. A clonotype was classed as cross-reactive if the clonotype showed significant expansion both in SARS-CoV-2 spike wells and in at least one common cold coronavirus spike condition. Levenshtein distances (stringdist) and unrooted phylogenetic trees (ape) in R version 3.6.1 were used to assess CDR3 homology. The raw public reads went through TCRdb reprocessing: fastp at Q25, MiXCR clone calling, in-frame beta chains kept. All rows with the same CDR3 protein become a single entry with the most common DNA and genes. For this entry, the V and J calls and clone size follow TCRdb and not the study's own pipeline. In this sample the table shows 9,500 or so distinct CDR3 sequences, around 63% of which occur a single time. Jointly, the top ten make up roughly 10% of the sample.

Details on this clonotype: The antigen it binds to is not known. Within one base of it there is no much larger clone, and no base qualities were kept.

Overall study results and their limits: Only a relatively small number of convalescent patients were included in the study, and early timepoints following natural infection were not analyzed. The median count of SARS-CoV-2-reactive clonotypes went up from under 25 after infection to a few dozen after vaccination, although the change was not significant. In convalescent patients, a median approximately 86% of post-vaccine SARS-CoV-2-reactive clones were detected only after vaccination, and vaccine-specific priming was suggested by this finding. In convalescent patients, nearly all vaccine-specific clones (304 of 307) were found to be mono-reactive for SARS-CoV-2 spike rather than cross-reactive with common cold coronaviruses.

The sequence was collected from a human donor who had recovered from COVID-19. Sequencing used CD4+ T cells from blood, cultured in vitro, obtained before SARS-CoV-2 vaccination.

For the CDR3, the sequence is CSALVAVVHTEAFF. The DNA sequence is TGCAGTGCCTTAGTGGCAGTAGTGCACACTGAAGCTTTCTTT. The rearranged chain carries TRBV20-1 and TRBJ1-1, with the D segment identity uncertain. Counted from cysteine to phenylalanine, this CDR3 has 14 amino acids. Just the 42-base CDR3 DNA is kept, in frame starting at base 1. Trimming costs V 6 bases and J 3 bases, and their ends lie 17 bases apart. CDR1 and CDR2, looked up from the germline V gene (reference sequence), are DFQATT and SNEGSKA.